A single sample gave rise to the 18 T cell receptor beta chains below, sequenced in a study of regulatory T cells in long-lasting Graves disease. Building of the TCR beta libraries involved iRepertoire HTBI primers and Arm-PCR of CDR3 regions. TCRdb reprocessed the multiplex PCR reads with MiXCR, giving one entry per CDR3 protein. Of under 800,000 distinct CDR3 sequences in the sample, roughly 16% were seen once. Time point indicated: newly diagnosed GD, antithyroid drugs for less than 3 months. Making the TCR library involved RNA that had been extracted from PBMCs. The data were also submitted as part of a second study, on T cells in Graves' hyperthyroidism and ophthalmopathy.

The material was peripheral blood mononuclear cells (PBMCs), obtained at new diagnosis, from a patient treated with antithyroid drugs. The receptors derive from a woman between 25 and 40 years old with Graves disease.

This chain links TRBV9 with TRBJ2-6, with TRBD1 matching over 8 bases. Germline lookup yields CDR1 SGDLS and CDR2 YYNGEE. The CDR3 runs to 20 residues. V lost 4 bases to trimming and J lost 0 bases; unmatched junction nucleotides: 15. The CDR3 loop reads CASSPRDRPTKSSGANVLTF. The CDR3 DNA reads as TGTGCCAGCAGCCCCCGGGACAGGCCCACTAAAAGCTCTGGGGCCAACGTCCTGACTTTC.

This chain joins TRBV5-1 and TRBJ1-4, with TRBD1 identical over 8 bases. The V gene's germline CDR1 is SGHRS and CDR2 YFSETQ. The CDR3 sequence is 15 residues long. V gave up 4 bases and J gave up 7 bases; unmatched junction bases: 9. CDR3 bases: TGCGCCAGCAGCGGGAAGACAGGGGTGGGTGAAAAACTGTTTTTT. As protein: CASSGKTGVGEKLFF. Together with reference TRBV5-1 and TRBJ1-4, the CDR3 gives the full variable domain: KAGVTQTPRYLIKTRGQQVTLSCSPISGHRSVSWYQQTPGQGLQFLFEYFSETQRNKGNFPGRFSGRQFSNSRSEMNVSTLELGDSALYLCASSGKTGVGEKLFFGSGTQLSVL.

This clonotype was seen repeatedly, ten times or more. The chain carries TRBV28 and TRBJ2-2, with TRBD1 matching 8 bases. V lost 5 bases, J lost 5 bases, and 13 bases stayed unmatched. The CDR3 length is 17 residues. Germline values: CDR1 MDHEN, CDR2 SYDVKM. CDR3 nucleotides: TGTGCCAGCAGTCCTACCCAGGGGGCGCTGGGGACCGGGGAGCTGTTTTTT. As protein: CASSPTQGALGTGELFF.

As concerns this clonotype: This clone may be a read error of a much larger clone one base away. The chain carries TRBV7-8 and TRBJ2-7; 14 bases fit TRBD2. Germline V gives CDR1 SGHVS, CDR2 FQNEAQ. The CDR3 is 18 amino acids. The CDR3 loop reads CASSPAGTSGSASYELYF. CDR3 sequence (DNA): TGTGCCAGCAGCCCCGCCGGGACTAGCGGGAGTGCCTCCTACGAGCTGTACTTC.

This clonotype was observed at least ten times. This rearrangement joins TRBV6-5 to TRBJ2-1; D assignment may be TRBD1 or TRBD2 (5 bases each). Germline V CDR1 and CDR2: MNHEY, SVGAGI. This CDR3 spans 18 amino acids. The V gene lost 0 bases and the J gene lost 5 bases, with 20 bases spanning the gap. The CDR3 nucleotides read TGTGCCAGCAGTTACTCTATTTTAGGGACCACTAAAAACAATGAGCAGTTCTTC. It encodes CASSYSILGTTKNNEQFF.

This clonotype was observed many times. The chain carries TRBV6-1 and TRBJ1-1; TRBD1 matches 12 bases. The V gene's germline CDR1 is MNHNS and CDR2 SASEGT. V shed 6 bases and J 4 bases; nucleotides not matched to a gene: 12. The CDR3 spans 17 residues. The CDR3 sequence is CASREPGQGALFTEAFF. CDR3 DNA sequence: TGTGCCAGCAGGGAACCGGGACAGGGGGCCTTATTCACTGAAGCTTTCTTT.

The rearrangement joins TRBV3-1 to TRBJ1-6; D is uncertain. The V gene's germline CDR1 is LGHDT and CDR2 YNNKEL (reference sequence). The CDR3 covers 16 residues. V lost 1 base and J lost 0, with 7 bases in between. CDR3 nucleotide sequence: TGTGCCAGCAGCCAAGTTTCCAGCTCCTATAATTCACCCCTCCACTTT. Translated, it gives CASSQVSSSYNSPLHF.

This clonotype has a count of ten or more. The rearrangement links TRBV29-1 to TRBJ1-1; D perhaps matches TRBD1 (6 bases). V dropped 5 bases and J dropped 4 bases, with 14 bases sitting between them. The CDR3 runs to 13 residues. The germline CDR1 and CDR2 sequences are SQVTM and ANQGSEA. CDR3 nucleotide sequence: TGCAGCGTTATAAGGGGGGCGCTCACTGAAGCTTTCTTT. It is translated as CSVIRGALTEAFF.

This clonotype was recorded a few times. The chain employs TRBV30 and TRBJ2-1; D uncertain. This CDR3 is 14 amino acids long. Deletions cut 4 bases from V and 8 bases from J, with 18 bases between. Germline V gives CDR1 GTSNPN, CDR2 SVGIG (reference sequence). The CDR3 is CAWNNGPLRDEQFF. CDR3 nucleotides: TGTGCCTGGAACAATGGACCCTTACGCGATGAGCAGTTCTTC.

This clonotype was detected ten times or more. CDR3 nucleotide sequence: TGTGCCAGCAGTTTAGAGCGGGCGTACACCGGGGAGCTGTTTTTT. Its protein is CASSLERAYTGELFF. This sequence joins TRBV12-3 or TRBV12-4 and TRBJ2-2; D is possibly TRBD2 (6 bases). V was cut by 1 base and J by 3 bases, with 9 bases left in between. The CDR3 contains 15 residues.

This chain links TRBV6-1 with TRBJ2-3; TRBD2 agrees at 12 bases. Germline V gene sequence: CDR1 MNHNS, CDR2 SASEGT. J lost 7 bases, V lost 6 bases, and 2 bases had no gene match. The CDR3 is made up of 13 amino acids. The CDR3 sequence: CASRRTSGNTQYF. The CDR3 nucleotides are TGTGCCAGCAGACGGACTAGCGGGAATACGCAGTATTTT.

At least ten counts were recorded for this clonotype. The chain uses TRBV11-2 and TRBJ2-7; the match to TRBD2 covers 8 bases. The CDR3 length is 14 residues. The junction had 4 bases not matched to a gene; V was cut back by 5 bases and J by 1 base. Per the germline V gene, CDR1 is SGHAT and CDR2 is FQNNGV. CDR3: CASSPREGSYEQYF. DNA of the CDR3: TGTGCCAGCAGCCCTCGGGAGGGGTCCTACGAGCAGTACTTC.

This clonotype showed up many times. The CDR3 region has the DNA TGCGCCAGCAGCTTGAGAGGGGTGGGCACTGAAGCTTTCTTT. It encodes CASSLRGVGTEAFF. The chain combines TRBV5-1 with TRBJ1-1; TRBD1 is a possible D gene (5 bases). V lost 1 base to trimming and J lost 4 bases, with 11 bases between them. Germline CDR1 SGHRS, CDR2 YFSETQ. The CDR3 is 14 amino acids. Based on the CDR3 plus reference TRBV5-1 and TRBJ1-1, the full variable domain is KAGVTQTPRYLIKTRGQQVTLSCSPISGHRSVSWYQQTPGQGLQFLFEYFSETQRNKGNFPGRFSGRQFSNSRSEMNVSTLELGDSALYLCASSLRGVGTEAFFGQGTRLTVV.

The gene calls are TRBV10-2 and TRBJ2-2, with D possibly being TRBD1 (5 bases). Trimming cost V 6 bases and J 4 bases, with 15 bases left between them. The CDR3 sequence is 15 residues long. Germline lookup yields CDR1 WSHSY and CDR2 SAAADI. Here the CDR3 reads CASSSDQGLTGELFF. The CDR3 nucleotides read TGCGCCAGCAGCTCTGACCAGGGTCTCACCGGGGAGCTGTTTTTT.

This chain links TRBV28 with TRBJ1-4; D might be TRBD1 (6 bases). This CDR3 region has 14 residues. Germline CDR1 and CDR2: MDHEN and SYDVKM. Trimming shortened V by 7 bases and J by 8 bases, and 17 bases separated the two germline ends. The CDR3: CASTTYRVGEKLFF. CDR3 bases: TGTGCCAGCACCACCTACAGGGTCGGAGAAAAACTGTTTTTT.

V gene TRBV14 combines with J gene TRBJ2-1; 9 positions match TRBD2. This CDR3 region has 16 residues. The germline V gene has CDR1 SGHDN and CDR2 FVKESK. The J segment lost 8 bases and the V segment lost 4 bases, leaving 12 bases of the junction unmatched. The CDR3 nucleotides are TGTGCCAGCAGCCCCCAAGGGCTAGCGGGGAGCCATGAGCAGTTCTTC. Its protein product is CASSPQGLAGSHEQFF.

V is TRBV3-1 and J is TRBJ1-2; 7 nucleotides agree with TRBD1. The CDR3 totals 13 residues. Germline-derived CDR1 and CDR2 are LGHDT and YNNKEL (reference sequence). V lost 1 base, J lost 7 bases, and 3 bases stayed unmatched. The CDR3 DNA sequence: TGTGCCAGCAGCCAAGTATCAGGGGGTGGCTACACCTTC. This translates into CASSQVSGGGYTF. The full variable domain, its missing parts supplied by reference TRBV3-1 and TRBJ1-2, is DTAVSQTPKYLVTQMGNDKSIKCEQNLGHDTMYWYKQDSKKFLKIMFSYNNKELIINETVPNRFSPKSPDKAHLNLHINSLELGDSAVYFCASSQVSGGGYTFGSGTRLTVV.

This sequence joins TRBV5-1 and TRBJ2-1, with 12 bases aligning to TRBD2. J lost 6 bases, V lost 4 bases, and 5 bases had no gene match. CDR3 length: 15 amino acids. The germline V gene has CDR1 SGHRS and CDR2 YFSETQ. Here the CDR3 DNA reads TGCGCCAGCAGCCGGCTAGCGGGAGGGATCAATGAGCAGTTCTTC. Protein: CASSRLAGGINEQFF.